The sequence of this TCR beta chain was determined in a study of blood T cells in healthy people across ages. Study outcomes and limitations: Versus aged donors, long-lived donors had higher diversity and more naive CD4+ cells. Researchers judged that diversity estimates from one million T cells fell short of true values. Observed TCR beta diversity showed a strong correlation with the percentage of naive T cells as measured by flow cytometry.

The sample, around 10 milliliters of peripheral blood, was drawn from each donor. With 2 bases clipped from V and 4 bases from J, the junction kept 9 bases outside the gene matches. Per the germline V gene, CDR1 is SGDLS and CDR2 is YYNGEE. The CDR3 contains 15 residues. It was with a sample-barcoded 5' primer and a J-beta primer mix that a second PCR of about 7 to 12 cycles was run. TCRdb reprocessed the 5' RACE reads with MiXCR, giving one entry per CDR3 protein. In the table there are approximately 1,000,000 distinct CDR3 sequences, over 35% of which are singletons. A remark on this clonotype: The antigen is undetermined.

The clonotype was recovered from a woman aged 55 to 70 in good health. What was sequenced was blood. This chain connects TRBV9 to TRBJ2-7; 7 bases align to TRBD1. Written as DNA, the CDR3 is TGTGCCAGCAGCGTTGGACAGGCCGTAGGGTACGAGCAGTACTTC. This gives the protein CASSVGQAVGYEQYF.